This T cell receptor beta chain was profiled in a study of cytomegalovirus exposure and HLA in healthy donors. General study points: Analyzed later, most CMV-associated TCR beta chains appeared HLA-restricted. Certain sequence variants were highly shared and formed a cluster, and this cluster was likely a sequencing artifact.

In regard to this clone: The antigen is undetermined.

V lost 11 bases and J 2 bases, leaving 13 bases between the germline ends. Germline V CDR1 and CDR2: LNHDA, SQIVND (reference sequence). The CDR3 has 12 residues. With 60 Vbeta and 13 Jbeta primers, the PCR was carried out. Repertoires were generated with immunoSEQ multiplex PCR, while TCRdb's copy carries only in-frame clones and drops some. The sample has tens of thousands of clones; roughly four fifths are singletons. V gene TRBV19 combines with J gene TRBJ2-7, with a tentative D call TRBD2 (5 bases). The receptor comes from a man between 18 and 29 years old in good health and CMV-seronegative. The sample was PBMCs. The CDR3 nucleotides are TGTGCCCCCCGAGGGAGTGCCTACGAGCAGTACTTC. This translates into CAPRGSAYEQYF.